A selection of T cell receptor beta chains follows, all from one sample in a study of blood T cell repertoires in COVID-19. Sequencing used immunoSEQ multiplex PCR; TCRdb keeps in-frame clones, though not all of them. The repertoire holds 70,000 or so clones, about nine tenths seen once, with 5.5% to 8.5% in the top ten. Material for sequencing was peripheral blood. These TCRs come from a woman older than 75 with active COVID-19. The CDR3 runs from the conserved cysteine through the conserved F or W. Fields, in order: clone size, CDR3 length, J gene, D gene, V gene, CDR3 protein, CDR3 DNA. A D gene is named only where the DNA matches it firmly. Size values are once, few and many counts, or a class for expanded clones, and some rows have none.

. 13 TRBJ1-1 . TRBV7-9 CASTRGGETEAFF TGTGCCAGCACCAGAGGAGGGGAAACTGAAGCTTTCTTT
. 14 TRBJ2-2 TRBD1 TRBV24-1 CATATGMYTGELFF TGTGCCACAGCGACAGGGATGTACACCGGGGAGCTGTTTTTT
. 17 TRBJ2-3 TRBD2 TRBV28 CASSPLAGRARADTQYF TGTGCCAGCAGTCCATTAGCGGGGAGGGCGCGCGCAGATACGCAGTATTTT
. 16 TRBJ2-7 TRBD2 TRBV20-1 CSASPSGSGGNYEQYF TGCAGTGCTAGTCCTAGCGGCTCCGGCGGGAACTACGAGCAGTACTTC
. 15 TRBJ1-2 . TRBV5-1 CASSSWGGGYYGYTF TGCGCCAGCAGCTCCTGGGGGGGCGGATATTATGGCTACACCTTC
. 14 TRBJ1-2 TRBD1 TRBV25-1 CASSDLRTGAGYTF TGTGCCAGCAGTGATCTCCGGACAGGGGCTGGCTACACCTTC
. 15 TRBJ2-5 . TRBV24-1 CATSDPAGTMETQYF TGTGCCACCAGTGATCCGGCAGGGACAATGGAGACCCAGTACTTC
. 15 TRBJ2-3 TRBD1 TRBV27 CASSPSGQGMDTQYF TGTGCCAGCAGTCCGTCGGGACAGGGTATGGATACGCAGTATTTT
. 15 TRBJ1-2 TRBD1 TRBV5-4 CASGTGGSVYYGYTF TGTGCCAGCGGGACAGGGGGCTCGGTTTACTATGGCTACACCTTC
few 15 TRBJ2-1 . TRBV10-3 CAISDSRTLYNEQFF TGTGCCATCAGTGATTCTAGGACATTGTACAATGAGCAGTTCTTC
. 15 TRBJ2-5 . TRBV24-1 CATSDSDTVQETQYF TGTGCCACCAGTGATTCTGACACGGTACAAGAGACCCAGTACTTC
. 15 TRBJ2-5 . TRBV19 CASSSPTRAQETQYF TGTGCCAGTAGTAGTCCCACGAGGGCACAAGAGACCCAGTACTTC
. 17 TRBJ2-1 TRBD2 TRBV11-3 CASSLGGTSGKYNEQFF TGTGCCAGCAGCTTAGGGGGGACTAGCGGGAAGTACAATGAGCAGTTCTTC
. 14 TRBJ1-6 . TRBV4-1 CASSQDFGLSPLHF TGCGCCAGCAGCCAAGATTTTGGGCTATCACCCCTCCACTTT
once 12 TRBJ1-1 . TRBV10-3 CASRAQVTEAFF TGTGCCTCCAGGGCGCAGGTGACTGAAGCTTTCTTT
. 13 TRBJ2-7 . TRBV5-6 CASSLDRVVEQYF TGTGCCAGCAGCTTGGACAGGGTGGTCGAGCAGTACTTC
. 16 TRBJ2-2 TRBD2 TRBV4-1 CASSQTGLSNTGELFF TGCGCCAGCAGCCAGACGGGACTAAGCAACACCGGGGAGCTGTTTTTT
once 18 TRBJ2-5 TRBD2 TRBV18 CASSQTGTSGSNQETQYF TGTGCCAGCTCGCAGACCGGGACTAGCGGGAGCAACCAAGAGACCCAGTACTTC
. 16 TRBJ2-7 . TRBV6-5 CASSYFFIQGGSEQYF TGTGCCAGCAGTTACTTCTTCATCCAGGGTGGGTCCGAGCAGTACTTC
. 13 TRBJ2-5 . TRBV24-1 CATSDGAPETQYF TGTGCCACCAGTGATGGGGCCCCGGAGACCCAGTACTTC
once 15 TRBJ2-6 . TRBV3-1/TRBV3-2 CASSTQGTGANVLTF TGTGCCAGCAGCACACAGGGAACTGGGGCCAACGTCCTGACTTTC
. 13 TRBJ2-5 TRBD1 TRBV27 CASSQGVKETQYF TGTGCCAGCAGTCAGGGGGTCAAAGAGACCCAGTACTTC
. 17 TRBJ2-1 TRBD1 TRBV5-1 CASSLRQTGASYNEQFF TGCGCCAGCAGCTTGAGACAGACAGGGGCTTCCTACAATGAGCAGTTCTTC
. 15 TRBJ1-6 . TRBV11-2 CASSLVFSPNSPLHF TGTGCCAGCAGCTTAGTATTCTCCCCTAATTCACCCCTCCACTTT
once 17 TRBJ2-3 TRBD1 TRBV24-1 CATKSALGDRGTDTQYF TGTGCCACCAAATCCGCTTTAGGGGACAGGGGCACAGATACGCAGTATTTT
. 18 TRBJ2-7 TRBD2 TRBV9 CASSVGALAGGPSYEQYF TGTGCCAGCAGCGTCGGGGCGTTAGCGGGAGGGCCGAGCTACGAGCAGTACTTC
. 12 TRBJ1-1 . TRBV19 CASSKGRKEAFF TGTGCCAGTAGTAAGGGGCGCAAGGAAGCTTTCTTT
. 16 TRBJ2-1 TRBD2 TRBV19 CASKSGRPGSYNEQFF TGTGCCAGTAAGAGCGGGAGACCTGGTTCCTACAATGAGCAGTTCTTC
. 21 TRBJ2-1 TRBD2 TRBV7-3 CASSPIPGLAGGDGSLNEQFF TGTGCCAGCAGCCCTATCCCGGGACTAGCGGGCGGTGACGGGAGCCTCAATGAGCAGTTCTTC
. 14 TRBJ2-1 . TRBV28 CASSPGGSYNEQFF TGTGCCAGCAGTCCCGGGGGCTCCTACAATGAGCAGTTCTTC
once 13 TRBJ1-3 . TRBV18 CASSPSLGDTIYF TGTGCCAGCTCACCAAGCCTGGGAGACACCATATATTTT
once 18 TRBJ2-1 TRBD2 TRBV5-6 CASSLGGTSGSVYNEQFF TGTGCCAGCAGCTTGGGAGGGACTAGCGGGAGTGTCTACAATGAGCAGTTCTTC
once 14 TRBJ2-7 . TRBV5-1 CASSLGTLSYEQYF TGCGCCAGCAGCTTGGGGACACTTTCCTACGAGCAGTACTTC
. 13 TRBJ2-7 . TRBV7-2 CASSLAYGYEQYF TGTGCCAGCAGCTTAGCCTACGGGTACGAGCAGTACTTC
. 12 TRBJ2-7 . TRBV14 CASSPTGYEQYF TGTGCCAGCAGCCCGACAGGTTACGAGCAGTACTTC
. 14 TRBJ1-2 . TRBV23-1 CASSLDRANYGYTF TGCGCCAGCAGTCTTGACAGAGCTAACTATGGCTACACCTTC
once 16 TRBJ1-3 . TRBV28 CASSPRGRSSGNTIYF TGTGCCAGCAGCCCCAGGGGAAGGAGTTCTGGAAACACCATATATTTT
. 14 TRBJ2-7 TRBD1 TRBV19 CASSTRDSYYEQYF TGTGCCAGTAGTACGAGGGACAGCTACTACGAGCAGTACTTC
. 15 TRBJ1-1 . TRBV10-3 CAISESGGGNTEAFF TGTGCCATCAGTGAGTCGGGGGGTGGGAACACTGAAGCTTTCTTT
. 14 TRBJ2-7 TRBD1 TRBV25-1 CASVHGTGVYEQYF TGTGCCAGCGTACACGGGACAGGGGTCTACGAGCAGTACTTC
. 12 TRBJ2-1 . TRBV7-6 CASSLNYHEQFF TGTGCCAGCAGCTTAAACTACCATGAGCAGTTCTTC